Listed here are 20 T cell receptor beta chains from one sample, sequenced in a study of early T cells in non-severe SARS-CoV-2 infection (dated by TCRdb to the early 2020s). The library came from 5' RACE. The reads were generated on a NextSeq 500. TCRdb trimmed public reads at Q25 via fastp, called clones via MiXCR and kept in-frame beta chains. Rows with a matching CDR3 protein are joined into one entry that keeps the most common DNA and genes. The sample contains about 60,000 distinct CDR3 sequences, around an eighth of them found a single time. The top ten clonotypes cover 4.8% of the sample. Sample: whole blood. These receptor sequences come from an adult who was a healthcare worker with PCR-confirmed SARS-CoV-2 infection or an uninfected control (not recorded which).

V is TRBV6-5 and J is TRBJ1-1, with D perhaps TRBD1 (5 bases). Deletions cut 0 bases from V and 6 bases from J, with 5 bases between. CDR1 is MNHEY, CDR2 SVGAGI, per germline. There are 12 residues in the CDR3. CDR3 residues: CASSYSGAEAFF. In DNA form, the CDR3 reads TGTGCCAGCAGTTACTCGGGGGCTGAAGCTTTCTTT.

The genes are TRBV2 and TRBJ2-1; D gene unclear. The length of the CDR3 is 13 residues. Deletions cut 6 bases from V and 2 bases from J, with 8 bases between. Germline assignment: CDR1 SNHLY and CDR2 FYNNEI. CDR3 sequence: CASSSGPYNEQFF. The CDR3 DNA is TGTGCCAGCAGCTCGGGTCCCTACAATGAGCAGTTCTTC.

This clonotype was detected many times. The genes are TRBV27 and TRBJ1-4; TRBD1 matches 7 bases. The CDR3 has 14 amino acids. Germline CDR1 reads MNHEY; CDR2 reads SMNVEV (reference sequence). The trim removed 7 bases at V and 4 bases at J, leaving 6 bases unmatched. This CDR3 is CASITGARNEKLFF. CDR3 nucleotide sequence: TGTGCCAGCATAACAGGGGCCCGTAATGAAAAACTGTTTTTT.

The chain links TRBV3-1 to TRBJ2-1, with 10 positions matching TRBD2. Per germline, CDR1 LGHDT and CDR2 YNNKEL (reference sequence). The trim removed 7 bases at V and 7 bases at J, leaving 7 bases unmatched. The CDR3 has 14 residues. The CDR3 DNA is TGTGCCAGCAACCTAGCGGGAGTTCCGAATGAGCAGTTCTTC. Translated, it gives CASNLAGVPNEQFF.

V usage is TRBV12-3 or TRBV12-4 and J usage is TRBJ2-1; D might be TRBD2 (5 bases). The CDR3 has 13 residues. Trimming removed 3 bases from V and 8 bases from J, with 11 bases in between. In nucleotides, the CDR3 is TGTGCCAGCAGTTTTCGGGGAGTCCATGAGCAGTTCTTC. It translates to CASSFRGVHEQFF.

This clonotype was picked up many times. The CDR3 loop reads CSASGTGGSDTQYF. The CDR3 DNA reads as TGCAGCGCTTCCGGGACAGGGGGTTCAGATACGCAGTATTTT. This chain joins TRBV29-1 and TRBJ2-3; 11 bases fit TRBD1. Germline CDR1 is SQVTM and CDR2 is ANQGSEA. Germline trimming cut 7 bases from V and 4 bases from J; bases unmatched to any gene: 7. The length of the CDR3 is 14 residues.

This clonotype was found once. The J gene is TRBJ2-7, the V gene TRBV6-5, with 11 positions matching TRBD2. This CDR3 is built from 19 residues. The germline V gene encodes CDR1 MNHEY and CDR2 SVGAGI. The trim removed 0 bases at V and 0 bases at J, leaving 10 bases unmatched. The CDR3 DNA reads as TGTGCCAGCAGTTACTCCCAACATCCTAGCGGGGGGAGCTCCTACGAGCAGTACTTC. The encoded protein is CASSYSQHPSGGSSYEQYF.

The table lists this clonotype with a few counts. The rearrangement uses TRBV5-1 and TRBJ2-1, with D possibly matching TRBD1 (6 bases). The CDR3 covers 15 residues. Per the germline V gene, CDR1 is SGHRS and CDR2 is YFSETQ. The V end was cut by 0 bases, the J end by 1 base, with 8 bases between. CDR3 loop: CASSLDRASYNEQFF. The CDR3 coding sequence is TGCGCCAGCAGCTTGGACAGGGCTTCCTACAATGAGCAGTTCTTC.

This clonotype is labeled medium-sized (0.01 to 0.1%). The chain links TRBV2 to TRBJ2-7, with 9 bases aligning to TRBD1. With V trimmed by 8 bases and J by 0 bases, 8 bases remained unmatched. Germline V gene data show CDR1 as SNHLY and CDR2 as FYNNEI. The CDR3 loop spans 15 amino acids. The CDR3 coding sequence is TGTGCCAGCGGGACGGGACAGGGATACTCCTACGAGCAGTACTTC. The encoded protein is CASGTGQGYSYEQYF.

The chain has TRBV12-3 or TRBV12-4 and TRBJ2-3; D remains unclear. The CDR3 extends over 13 amino acids. V was pared by 3 bases and J by 2 bases, with 6 bases between. This CDR3 reads CASSFSYTDTQYF. The CDR3 DNA is TGTGCCAGCAGTTTCTCTTACACAGATACGCAGTATTTT.

The chain couples TRBV9 to TRBJ2-1; D is possibly TRBD1 or TRBD2 (5 bases each). V was shortened by 4 bases and J by 7 bases, with 12 bases between the two germline ends. Germline CDR1 reads SGDLS; CDR2 reads YYNGEE. There are 13 residues in the CDR3. The CDR3 spells CASSWGTVNEQFF. CDR3 sequence (DNA): TGTGCCAGCAGCTGGGGGACCGTAAATGAGCAGTTCTTC.

The chain carries TRBV7-9 and TRBJ2-7, with D possibly TRBD2 on 6 matching bases. V was trimmed by 7 bases and J by 4 bases, leaving 17 bases between them. CDR3 length equals 14 residues. CDR1 and CDR2 from the germline V gene are SEHNR and FQNEAQ (reference sequence). CDR3 in DNA: TGTGCCAGCACTGATTTAGAGGGACTTTACGAGCAGTACTTC. Translated, it gives CASTDLEGLYEQYF.

This clonotype was counted many times. The rearrangement uses TRBV5-1 and TRBJ2-6, with D perhaps matching TRBD1 or TRBD2 (5 bases each). Germline V CDR1 and CDR2: SGHRS, YFSETQ. The CDR3 has 17 residues. The V and J ends lost 4 bases and 0 bases respectively, with 14 bases between them. Here the CDR3 reads CASSTGPRGSGANVLTF. CDR3 coding DNA: TGCGCCAGCAGCACAGGACCCCGGGGCTCTGGGGCCAACGTCCTGACTTTC. Filled out from reference TRBV5-1 and TRBJ2-6, the complete variable domain reads KAGVTQTPRYLIKTRGQQVTLSCSPISGHRSVSWYQQTPGQGLQFLFEYFSETQRNKGNFPGRFSGRQFSNSRSEMNVSTLELGDSALYLCASSTGPRGSGANVLTFGAGSRLTVL.

This chain links TRBV11-2 with TRBJ2-7; D is uncertain. This CDR3 has 12 amino acids. Trimming removed 0 bases from V and 5 bases from J, with 5 bases in between. Germline CDR1 reads SGHAT; CDR2 reads FQNNGV. The CDR3 loop is CASSLDRDEQYF. DNA of the CDR3: TGTGCCAGCAGCTTAGATCGTGACGAGCAGTACTTC.

This clonotype was detected ten times or more. The genes are TRBV7-8 and TRBJ2-1, with 9 bases aligning to TRBD1. Trimming took 1 base from V and 12 from J; bases not matched to a gene: 28. This CDR3 has 21 amino acids. The germline V gene has CDR1 SGHVS and CDR2 FQNEAQ. The CDR3 here is CASSLGRGRAQGQGRLLWQFF. In DNA, the CDR3 is TGTGCCAGCAGCTTAGGACGGGGGCGGGCTCAGGGACAGGGACGTCTCCTCTGGCAGTTCTTC.

The chain employs TRBV3-1 and TRBJ2-2; D remains ambiguous. V was clipped by 4 bases and J by 6 bases, with 6 bases between them. The V gene's germline CDR1 is LGHDT and CDR2 YNNKEL (reference sequence). This CDR3 contains 12 residues. CDR3 sequence: CASSLRSGELFF. As DNA, the CDR3 is TGTGCCAGCAGCCTAAGATCCGGGGAGCTGTTTTTT.

There are many counts of this clonotype. The V gene is TRBV28, the J gene TRBJ2-2; D could derive from TRBD1 or TRBD2 (6 bases each). V was trimmed by 3 bases and J by 1 base, leaving 12 bases between them. Germline loops: CDR1 MDHEN, CDR2 SYDVKM. The CDR3 has 16 amino acids. CDR3 loop: CASSFWGAVNTGELFF. The CDR3 DNA is TGTGCCAGCAGTTTCTGGGGGGCCGTGAACACCGGGGAGCTGTTTTTT.

The J gene is TRBJ1-1, the V gene TRBV12-3 or TRBV12-4, with a weak D call TRBD1 (5 bases). The V end lost 3 bases, the J end lost 1 base, and 9 bases lay between the germline ends. CDR3 length: 14 residues. CDR3 protein: CASSFRQGNTEAFF. CDR3 coding DNA: TGTGCCAGCAGTTTCAGGCAGGGGAACACTGAAGCTTTCTTT.

The sample holds many counts of this clonotype. This rearrangement joins TRBV2 to TRBJ2-3; TRBD2 aligns across 8 bases. J lost 0 bases, V lost 3 bases, and 2 bases had no gene match. This CDR3 region has 15 residues. From germline, CDR1 is SNHLY and CDR2 FYNNEI. Here the CDR3 reads CASSEVAGSTDTQYF. CDR3 coding DNA: TGTGCCAGCAGTGAGGTAGCGGGAAGCACAGATACGCAGTATTTT.

There are a few counts of this clonotype. The CDR3 sequence is CASSWNSGSSYNEQFF. The CDR3 DNA reads TGCGCCAGCAGCTGGAATAGCGGGAGCTCCTACAATGAGCAGTTCTTC. This chain uses TRBV5-1 with TRBJ2-1; 9 positions agree with TRBD2. The CDR3 length is 16 residues. CDR1 and CDR2 (germline): SGHRS, YFSETQ. Losses at the gene ends were 3 bases for V and 0 bases for J; bases not matched to a gene: 4.